Listed below are T cell receptor beta chains from one sample, sequenced in a study of shared clonotypes between healthy human individuals. Here immunoSEQ multiplex PCR was the method, and the copy in TCRdb shows in-frame clones only, minus some. Of about 2 million clones listed, about 95% are singletons. Sequencing was performed on naive CD8+ T cells sorted from blood. The receptors stem from a young man in good health. Each CDR3 is given with its conserved first and last residue. Each record gives: V gene, D gene, clone size, J gene, CDR3 DNA, CDR3 protein. The D gene is left open where the match is weak. Clone size is not always given. Where it is, it says once, few, many or a class for expanded clones.

v_gene: TRBV6-5
d_gene: TRBD2
abundance: NA
j_gene: TRBJ2-1
CDR3nt: TGTGCCAGCAGCCCTCTAGCGGGAGGGTCGCTGTTGTTCTTC
CDR3aa: CASSPLAGGSLLFF

v_gene: TRBV6-5
d_gene: NA
abundance: NA
j_gene: TRBJ2-1
CDR3nt: TGTGCCAGCAGTTACGAGGCGAGGAGCTCCTACAATGAGCAGTTCTTC
CDR3aa: CASSYEARSSYNEQFF

v_gene: TRBV30
d_gene: NA
abundance: once
j_gene: TRBJ2-7
CDR3nt: TGTGCCTGGAGTGCCCCCGTGTCGTGGCTAGTCGAGCAGTACTTC
CDR3aa: CAWSAPVSWLVEQYF

v_gene: TRBV6-5
d_gene: NA
abundance: NA
j_gene: TRBJ2-3
CDR3nt: TGTGCCAGCGGACCCCGGGGGAGCACAGATACGCAGTATTTT
CDR3aa: CASGPRGSTDTQYF

v_gene: TRBV18
d_gene: NA
abundance: NA
j_gene: TRBJ2-5
CDR3nt: TGTGCCAGCTCACCACCGGGGGAGCAAGAGACCCAGTACTTC
CDR3aa: CASSPPGEQETQYF

v_gene: TRBV27
d_gene: NA
abundance: NA
j_gene: TRBJ1-2
CDR3nt: TGTGCCAGCGGAAGTGTGGCGGTTTATAACTATGGCTACACCTTC
CDR3aa: CASGSVAVYNYGYTF

v_gene: TRBV10-2
d_gene: NA
abundance: NA
j_gene: TRBJ2-3
CDR3nt: TGCGCCAGCAGACAGAATACGCAGTATTTT
CDR3aa: CASRQNTQYF

v_gene: TRBV9
d_gene: NA
abundance: NA
j_gene: TRBJ2-7
CDR3nt: TGTGCCAGCAGCGTAGGCGGGACCGGGTACGAGCAGTACTTC
CDR3aa: CASSVGGTGYEQYF

v_gene: TRBV6-5
d_gene: NA
abundance: NA
j_gene: TRBJ2-1
CDR3nt: TGTGCCAGCAGTTCCAATAGCCGTGAGCAGTTCTTC
CDR3aa: CASSSNSREQFF

v_gene: TRBV7-9
d_gene: NA
abundance: NA
j_gene: TRBJ2-1
CDR3nt: TGTGCCAGCAGTTCCCCGGGCTACAATGAGCAGTTCTTC
CDR3aa: CASSSPGYNEQFF

v_gene: TRBV30
d_gene: TRBD1
abundance: NA
j_gene: TRBJ1-3
CDR3nt: TGTGCCTGGAGTCTAAGGACAGGGCGCTCTGGAAACACCATATATTTT
CDR3aa: CAWSLRTGRSGNTIYF

v_gene: TRBV5-8
d_gene: TRBD1
abundance: NA
j_gene: TRBJ2-2
CDR3nt: TGTGCCAGCACCGACAGGGGGCTACCCGGGGAGCTGTTTTTT
CDR3aa: CASTDRGLPGELFF

v_gene: TRBV27
d_gene: NA
abundance: few
j_gene: TRBJ2-7
CDR3nt: TGTGCCAGCAGTTTAGTCGGAGGGGCCTACGAGCAGTACTTC
CDR3aa: CASSLVGGAYEQYF

v_gene: TRBV4-1
d_gene: TRBD2
abundance: NA
j_gene: TRBJ2-7
CDR3nt: TGCGCCAGCAGCCGGACTAGCGTGTCCTCCTACGAGCAGTACTTC
CDR3aa: CASSRTSVSSYEQYF

v_gene: TRBV21-1
d_gene: NA
abundance: NA
j_gene: TRBJ1-5
CDR3nt: TGTGCCGGACCTGGGGGGCAGAACAATCAGCCCCAGCATTTT
CDR3aa: CAGPGGQNNQPQHF

v_gene: TRBV7-9
d_gene: TRBD1
abundance: NA
j_gene: TRBJ2-1
CDR3nt: TGTGCCAGCAGCTGGGACAGCCTAGGAAATGAGCAGTTCTTC
CDR3aa: CASSWDSLGNEQFF

v_gene: TRBV9
d_gene: TRBD1
abundance: NA
j_gene: TRBJ1-2
CDR3nt: TGTGCCAGCAGCGCCCCCACGGGACAGGGGACTGGCTACACCTTC
CDR3aa: CASSAPTGQGTGYTF

v_gene: TRBV5-1
d_gene: TRBD1
abundance: NA
j_gene: TRBJ2-7
CDR3nt: TGCGCCAGCAGCTTGGCTTCAGGGGGCTTGATAGAGCAGTACTTC
CDR3aa: CASSLASGGLIEQYF

v_gene: TRBV28
d_gene: TRBD1
abundance: once
j_gene: TRBJ1-5
CDR3nt: TGTGCCAGCAGTACAGACAGGGAATCATTGGATCAGCCCCAGCATTTT
CDR3aa: CASSTDRESLDQPQHF

v_gene: TRBV7-9
d_gene: TRBD1
abundance: NA
j_gene: TRBJ2-5
CDR3nt: TGTGCCAGCAGCTCCCAGGACAGGGTATTAGAAGAGACCCAGTACTTC
CDR3aa: CASSSQDRVLEETQYF

v_gene: TRBV27
d_gene: NA
abundance: NA
j_gene: TRBJ1-6
CDR3nt: TGTGCCAGCAGTTTTGGGGGGGCTAATTCACCCCTCCACTTT
CDR3aa: CASSFGGANSPLHF

v_gene: TRBV11-1
d_gene: TRBD1
abundance: NA
j_gene: TRBJ2-7
CDR3nt: TGTGCCAGCAGCTCCGGGACAGAGCTCTACGAGCAGTACTTC
CDR3aa: CASSSGTELYEQYF

v_gene: TRBV10-3
d_gene: NA
abundance: NA
j_gene: TRBJ2-5
CDR3nt: TGTGCCATCAGTGAGTTGGATCAAGAGACCCAGTACTTC
CDR3aa: CAISELDQETQYF

v_gene: TRBV10-2
d_gene: NA
abundance: NA
j_gene: TRBJ1-6
CDR3nt: TGCGCCAGCAGTGAGTCAGGGAACCATTCACCCCTCCACTTT
CDR3aa: CASSESGNHSPLHF

v_gene: TRBV5-4
d_gene: NA
abundance: NA
j_gene: TRBJ1-1
CDR3nt: TGTGCCAGCAGCTTAGGGGCCATGAACACTGAAGCTTTCTTT
CDR3aa: CASSLGAMNTEAFF

v_gene: TRBV19
d_gene: NA
abundance: NA
j_gene: TRBJ2-1
CDR3nt: TGTGCCAGTAGTCCGGGGGACCTTCAGAATGAGCAGTTCTTC
CDR3aa: CASSPGDLQNEQFF

v_gene: TRBV10-1
d_gene: NA
abundance: NA
j_gene: TRBJ2-3
CDR3nt: TGCGCCAGCAGTGATTACAGAGACCTCACAGATACGCAGTATTTT
CDR3aa: CASSDYRDLTDTQYF

v_gene: TRBV14
d_gene: NA
abundance: few
j_gene: TRBJ2-3
CDR3nt: TGTGCCAGCAGCTACCAGGGGACGGATACGCAGTATTTT
CDR3aa: CASSYQGTDTQYF

v_gene: TRBV10-2
d_gene: NA
abundance: NA
j_gene: TRBJ2-2
CDR3nt: TGCGCCAGCACTCAAGTCACGGACACCGGGGAGCTGTTTTTT
CDR3aa: CASTQVTDTGELFF

v_gene: TRBV19
d_gene: TRBD1
abundance: NA
j_gene: TRBJ2-7
CDR3nt: TGTGCCAGTAGTTCAGGGGGCTGGGGCGAGCAGTACTTC
CDR3aa: CASSSGGWGEQYF

v_gene: TRBV7-3
d_gene: NA
abundance: NA
j_gene: TRBJ2-2
CDR3nt: TGTGCCAGCAGCTTGACCCCGCGGACTCCACAAAACGGGGAGCTGTTTTTT
CDR3aa: CASSLTPRTPQNGELFF

v_gene: TRBV5-4
d_gene: NA
abundance: NA
j_gene: TRBJ2-2
CDR3nt: TGTGCCAGCAGCTTGGGTCGGGAGAACACCGGGGAGCTGTTTTTT
CDR3aa: CASSLGRENTGELFF

v_gene: TRBV29-1
d_gene: NA
abundance: NA
j_gene: TRBJ2-1
CDR3nt: TGCAGCCCCCCCCTTGAGCAGTTCTTC
CDR3aa: CSPPLEQFF

v_gene: TRBV9
d_gene: NA
abundance: NA
j_gene: TRBJ1-4
CDR3nt: TGTGCCAGCAGCGTAGGTGGGGCCACTAATGAAAAACTGTTTTTT
CDR3aa: CASSVGGATNEKLFF

v_gene: TRBV7-9
d_gene: NA
abundance: once
j_gene: TRBJ2-6
CDR3nt: TGTGCCAGCAGCATAAGGGGGGCTGGGGCCAACGTCCTGACTTTC
CDR3aa: CASSIRGAGANVLTF

v_gene: TRBV4-2
d_gene: NA
abundance: NA
j_gene: TRBJ2-4
CDR3nt: TGTGCCAGCAGCCAAGAAAACATTCAGTACTTC
CDR3aa: CASSQENIQYF

v_gene: TRBV7-9
d_gene: TRBD1
abundance: NA
j_gene: TRBJ2-7
CDR3nt: TGTGCCAGCAGCGCAACCGACAGGGAGTCTAACGAGCAGTACTTC
CDR3aa: CASSATDRESNEQYF

v_gene: TRBV30
d_gene: NA
abundance: NA
j_gene: TRBJ2-2
CDR3nt: TGTGCCTGGGGACACACCGGGGAGCTGTTTTTT
CDR3aa: CAWGHTGELFF

v_gene: TRBV4-1
d_gene: NA
abundance: NA
j_gene: TRBJ2-7
CDR3nt: TGCGCCAGCAGCCAAGAAAGACGCCCCGGGGGCGAGCAGTACTTC
CDR3aa: CASSQERRPGGEQYF

v_gene: TRBV6-5
d_gene: TRBD1
abundance: NA
j_gene: TRBJ1-1
CDR3nt: TGTGCCAGCAGTTACGCCGGGACAGTAGAAGCTTTCTTT
CDR3aa: CASSYAGTVEAFF

v_gene: TRBV6-5
d_gene: TRBD1
abundance: NA
j_gene: TRBJ2-1
CDR3nt: TGTGCCAGCAGTTACTCTGGACAGGGGATGAATGAGCAGTTCTTC
CDR3aa: CASSYSGQGMNEQFF

v_gene: TRBV10-3
d_gene: NA
abundance: NA
j_gene: TRBJ2-1
CDR3nt: TGTGCCATCAGCTCCGGGGCGGCTTACAATGAGCAGTTCTTC
CDR3aa: CAISSGAAYNEQFF